This is a list of T cell receptor beta chains from one sample in a study of CD8 T cells in ankylosing spondylitis. TCRdb redid the calling of the 5' RACE reads with MiXCR, one entry per CDR3 protein. The table includes 200,000 to 300,000 distinct CDR3 sequences, more than 20% detected once. The specimen sequenced was blood, either unsorted or a sorted T cell fraction (not recorded which). These receptors all come from a male donor with ankylosing spondylitis or in good health (not recorded which). Both conserved end residues are part of each CDR3. Fields, in order: D gene, V gene, J gene, clone size, CDR3 protein, CDR3 DNA. The D gene is left open where the match is weak. For some rows the clone size is stated as once, few or many, or as a class when expanded; others skip it.

D gene: TRBD2
V gene: TRBV19
J gene: TRBJ2-7
clone size: .
CDR3 protein: CASSTPTSGSSYEQYF
CDR3 DNA: TGTGCCAGTAGTACCCCGACTAGCGGAAGCTCCTACGAGCAGTACTTC

D gene: .
V gene: TRBV29-1
J gene: TRBJ1-1
clone size: many
CDR3 protein: CSVEYGMGQAFF
CDR3 DNA: TGCAGCGTTGAATATGGTATGGGTCAAGCTTTCTTT

D gene: TRBD1
V gene: TRBV28
J gene: TRBJ1-5
clone size: .
CDR3 protein: CASSDRQGPNQPQHF
CDR3 DNA: TGTGCCAGCAGTGACCGACAGGGTCCTAATCAGCCCCAGCATTTT

D gene: TRBD2
V gene: TRBV7-2
J gene: TRBJ2-5
clone size: .
CDR3 protein: CASSESGGLVWTQYF
CDR3 DNA: TGTGCCAGCAGCGAGAGCGGGGGGCTTGTTTGGACCCAGTACTTC

D gene: .
V gene: TRBV5-1
J gene: TRBJ2-4
clone size: many
CDR3 protein: CASSDGSAKNIQYF
CDR3 DNA: TGCGCCAGCAGCGATGGTTCGGCCAAAAACATTCAGTACTTC

D gene: .
V gene: TRBV11-2
J gene: TRBJ2-6
clone size: many
CDR3 protein: CASSSLKGTLNSGANVLTF
CDR3 DNA: TGTGCCAGCAGCTCTCTGAAGGGGACACTTAACTCTGGGGCCAACGTCCTGACTTTC

D gene: .
V gene: TRBV12-3/TRBV12-4
J gene: TRBJ1-3
clone size: many
CDR3 protein: CASSFLQGNTIYF
CDR3 DNA: TGTGCCAGCAGTTTCCTACAGGGAAACACCATATATTTT

D gene: .
V gene: TRBV20-1
J gene: TRBJ2-6
clone size: few
CDR3 protein: CSAFTGFSSGANVLTF
CDR3 DNA: TGCAGTGCTTTTACAGGGTTCAGCTCTGGGGCCAACGTCCTGACTTTC

D gene: .
V gene: TRBV29-1
J gene: TRBJ1-1
clone size: many
CDR3 protein: CSVEDPLRAEAFF
CDR3 DNA: TGCAGCGTTGAAGATCCCCTTAGAGCGGAAGCTTTCTTT

D gene: .
V gene: TRBV10-1
J gene: TRBJ2-1
clone size: .
CDR3 protein: CASSEGSATDEQFF
CDR3 DNA: TGCGCCAGCAGTGAGGGGTCAGCGACCGATGAGCAGTTCTTC

D gene: TRBD1
V gene: TRBV5-1
J gene: TRBJ2-5
clone size: once
CDR3 protein: CASSLGTGLGETQYF
CDR3 DNA: TGCGCCAGCAGCTTGGGGACAGGGCTGGGGGAGACCCAGTACTTC

D gene: .
V gene: TRBV12-3/TRBV12-4
J gene: TRBJ2-3
clone size: .
CDR3 protein: CASSLRQSSTDTQYF
CDR3 DNA: TGTGCCAGCAGTTTACGACAGTCGAGCACAGATACGCAGTATTTT

D gene: .
V gene: TRBV12-3/TRBV12-4
J gene: TRBJ2-7
clone size: many
CDR3 protein: CASTSFGDKEQYF
CDR3 DNA: TGTGCCAGCACCTCCTTTGGAGACAAAGAGCAGTACTTC

D gene: .
V gene: TRBV20-1
J gene: TRBJ2-3
clone size: few
CDR3 protein: CRVPTVRGDTQYF
CDR3 DNA: TGCAGAGTCCCTACGGTACGGGGGGATACGCAGTATTTT

D gene: .
V gene: TRBV20-1
J gene: TRBJ2-6
clone size: .
CDR3 protein: CSARVVSGANVLTF
CDR3 DNA: TGCAGTGCTAGAGTCGTCTCTGGGGCCAACGTCCTGACTTTC

D gene: .
V gene: TRBV7-2
J gene: TRBJ2-3
clone size: few
CDR3 protein: CASSPPRWPSTDTQYF
CDR3 DNA: TGTGCCAGCAGCCCCCCTCGCTGGCCTAGCACAGATACGCAGTATTTT

D gene: .
V gene: TRBV3-1
J gene: TRBJ2-1
clone size: many
CDR3 protein: CASSQDPGGGNEQFF
CDR3 DNA: TGTGCCAGCAGCCAAGATCCCGGGGGTGGCAATGAGCAGTTCTTC

D gene: .
V gene: TRBV29-1
J gene: TRBJ1-2
clone size: .
CDR3 protein: CSVEVQGNYGYTF
CDR3 DNA: TGCAGCGTTGAAGTTCAGGGTAACTATGGCTACACCTTC

D gene: TRBD2
V gene: TRBV20-1
J gene: TRBJ2-3
clone size: few
CDR3 protein: CSARTSGGALDTQYF
CDR3 DNA: TGCAGTGCCCGAACTAGCGGGGGGGCCCTAGATACGCAGTATTTT

D gene: TRBD2
V gene: TRBV20-1
J gene: TRBJ2-7
clone size: .
CDR3 protein: CSAREGSSAYEQYF
CDR3 DNA: TGCAGTGCCCGGGAGGGGTCTTCCGCCTACGAGCAGTACTTC

D gene: .
V gene: TRBV11-2
J gene: TRBJ2-7
clone size: .
CDR3 protein: CASSFSQFEQYF
CDR3 DNA: TGTGCCAGCAGCTTTAGCCAATTCGAGCAGTACTTC

D gene: TRBD1
V gene: TRBV4-2
J gene: TRBJ2-5
clone size: .
CDR3 protein: CASSAQPTGTVGETQYF
CDR3 DNA: TGTGCCAGCAGCGCCCAACCCACCGGGACAGTAGGAGAGACCCAGTACTTC

D gene: .
V gene: TRBV20-1
J gene: TRBJ1-5
clone size: once
CDR3 protein: CSARDGATGGDQPQHF
CDR3 DNA: TGCAGTGCTAGAGATGGCGCGACGGGGGGGGATCAGCCCCAGCATTTT

D gene: TRBD2
V gene: TRBV28
J gene: TRBJ2-2
clone size: many
CDR3 protein: CASSPPRGGDGELFF
CDR3 DNA: TGTGCCAGCAGCCCTCCCCGGGGGGGCGACGGGGAGCTGTTTTTT

D gene: .
V gene: TRBV5-4
J gene: TRBJ1-1
clone size: few
CDR3 protein: CASRAPRGEAFF
CDR3 DNA: TGTGCCAGCAGGGCACCTCGGGGTGAAGCTTTCTTT

D gene: .
V gene: TRBV20-1
J gene: TRBJ1-1
clone size: many
CDR3 protein: CSAKTSGVLPEAFF
CDR3 DNA: TGCAGTGCGAAAACCTCAGGGGTACTACCTGAAGCTTTCTTT

D gene: .
V gene: TRBV20-1
J gene: TRBJ2-3
clone size: many
CDR3 protein: CSAVDWDQGDTQYF
CDR3 DNA: TGCAGTGCGGTGGACTGGGACCAAGGTGATACGCAGTATTTT

D gene: TRBD1
V gene: TRBV7-2
J gene: TRBJ2-1
clone size: .
CDR3 protein: CASTRDRVRHEQFF
CDR3 DNA: TGTGCCAGCACCCGGGACAGGGTGAGGCATGAGCAGTTCTTC

D gene: .
V gene: TRBV5-5
J gene: TRBJ2-1
clone size: .
CDR3 protein: CASSLALDRRVNEQFF
CDR3 DNA: TGTGCCAGCAGCTTGGCCTTGGACAGGAGGGTAAATGAGCAGTTCTTC

D gene: .
V gene: TRBV20-1
J gene: TRBJ2-5
clone size: few
CDR3 protein: CSATNRAPSRETQYF
CDR3 DNA: TGCAGTGCAACCAACCGGGCCCCCTCTCGGGAGACCCAGTACTTC

D gene: TRBD1
V gene: TRBV10-3
J gene: TRBJ2-1
clone size: .
CDR3 protein: CAISESVGTGGYNEQFF
CDR3 DNA: TGTGCCATCAGTGAGTCAGTTGGGACAGGGGGCTACAATGAGCAGTTCTTC

D gene: .
V gene: TRBV29-1
J gene: TRBJ2-5
clone size: .
CDR3 protein: CSLTAGPRETQYF
CDR3 DNA: TGCAGCTTGACGGCGGGGCCTCGAGAGACCCAGTACTTC

D gene: .
V gene: TRBV29-1
J gene: TRBJ1-4
clone size: many
CDR3 protein: CSVVRGGGEKLFF
CDR3 DNA: TGCAGCGTTGTGAGAGGCGGTGGTGAAAAACTGTTTTTT

D gene: TRBD1
V gene: TRBV28
J gene: TRBJ1-2
clone size: .
CDR3 protein: CASRTSPGQGGWYGYTF
CDR3 DNA: TGTGCCAGCAGAACTTCCCCGGGACAGGGGGGATGGTATGGCTACACCTTC

D gene: .
V gene: TRBV20-1
J gene: TRBJ2-2
clone size: few
CDR3 protein: CSAKGAGGELFF
CDR3 DNA: TGCAGTGCTAAAGGGGCAGGCGGGGAGCTGTTTTTT

D gene: TRBD1
V gene: TRBV20-1
J gene: TRBJ1-2
clone size: many
CDR3 protein: CSASTGGSGYTF
CDR3 DNA: TGCAGTGCTTCCACAGGGGGCAGTGGCTACACCTTC

D gene: .
V gene: TRBV5-1
J gene: TRBJ2-1
clone size: .
CDR3 protein: CASSWGADEQFF
CDR3 DNA: TGCGCCAGCAGCTGGGGGGCGGATGAGCAGTTCTTC

D gene: .
V gene: TRBV20-1
J gene: TRBJ2-1
clone size: .
CDR3 protein: CSAPGGGRGSYNEQFF
CDR3 DNA: TGCAGTGCTCCCGGAGGGGGCCGGGGTTCCTACAATGAGCAGTTCTTC

D gene: TRBD1
V gene: TRBV29-1
J gene: TRBJ2-7
clone size: few
CDR3 protein: CSVDGWDRVGQYF
CDR3 DNA: TGCAGCGTTGATGGTTGGGACAGGGTAGGGCAGTACTTC

D gene: .
V gene: TRBV20-1
J gene: TRBJ1-4
clone size: .
CDR3 protein: CSAAGEKLFF
CDR3 DNA: TGCAGTGCGGCTGGGGAAAAACTGTTTTTT

D gene: .
V gene: TRBV29-1
J gene: TRBJ2-5
clone size: .
CDR3 protein: CSVEVGTGAQETQYF
CDR3 DNA: TGCAGCGTTGAAGTCGGCACAGGCGCCCAAGAGACCCAGTACTTC

D gene: .
V gene: TRBV7-9
J gene: TRBJ2-7
clone size: .
CDR3 protein: CASCTGQTTHEQYF
CDR3 DNA: TGTGCCAGCTGTACCGGACAAACAACCCACGAGCAGTACTTC

D gene: .
V gene: TRBV20-1
J gene: TRBJ2-3
clone size: many
CDR3 protein: CSASSPDTRSTDTQYF
CDR3 DNA: TGCAGTGCTAGCTCCCCGGACACCCGGAGCACAGATACGCAGTATTTT

D gene: TRBD1
V gene: TRBV6-5
J gene: TRBJ1-1
clone size: .
CDR3 protein: CASRPGQANTEAFF
CDR3 DNA: TGTGCCAGCAGACCCGGACAGGCGAACACTGAAGCTTTCTTT

D gene: .
V gene: TRBV29-1
J gene: TRBJ2-3
clone size: many
CDR3 protein: CSVYRGLTDTQYF
CDR3 DNA: TGCAGCGTTTACAGGGGACTCACAGATACGCAGTATTTT

D gene: .
V gene: TRBV19
J gene: TRBJ1-1
clone size: few
CDR3 protein: CASSSLARTEAFF
CDR3 DNA: TGTGCCAGTAGTAGCCTGGCGCGAACTGAAGCTTTCTTT

D gene: TRBD1
V gene: TRBV24-1
J gene: TRBJ2-1
clone size: many
CDR3 protein: CATSDSGQGANNEQFF
CDR3 DNA: TGTGCCACCAGTGATTCGGGACAGGGGGCTAACAATGAGCAGTTCTTC

D gene: .
V gene: TRBV20-1
J gene: TRBJ1-5
clone size: many
CDR3 protein: CSARASGTRNQPQHF
CDR3 DNA: TGCAGTGCTAGAGCCTCCGGGACACGGAATCAGCCCCAGCATTTT

D gene: .
V gene: TRBV12-3/TRBV12-4
J gene: TRBJ1-5
clone size: many
CDR3 protein: CASSLGDLNQPQHF
CDR3 DNA: TGTGCCAGCAGTTTAGGGGACCTCAATCAGCCCCAGCATTTT

D gene: .
V gene: TRBV29-1
J gene: TRBJ1-1
clone size: many
CDR3 protein: CSVVAQLNTEAFF
CDR3 DNA: TGCAGCGTTGTCGCGCAGCTGAACACTGAAGCTTTCTTT

D gene: .
V gene: TRBV20-1
J gene: TRBJ2-7
clone size: many
CDR3 protein: CSAEGGQHSYEQYF
CDR3 DNA: TGCAGTGCTGAAGGGGGTCAGCACTCCTACGAGCAGTACTTC

D gene: .
V gene: TRBV6-1
J gene: TRBJ2-5
clone size: .
CDR3 protein: CASSEAEGQQETQYF
CDR3 DNA: TGTGCCAGCAGTGAAGCGGAGGGACAGCAAGAGACCCAGTACTTC

D gene: .
V gene: TRBV10-1
J gene: TRBJ2-3
clone size: .
CDR3 protein: CASSESIWVDTQYF
CDR3 DNA: TGCGCCAGCAGTGAGTCGATTTGGGTGGATACGCAGTATTTT

D gene: TRBD1
V gene: TRBV20-1
J gene: TRBJ2-3
clone size: many
CDR3 protein: CSAIAGTGSTDTQYF
CDR3 DNA: TGCAGTGCAATTGCCGGGACAGGGAGCACAGATACGCAGTATTTT

D gene: .
V gene: TRBV4-1
J gene: TRBJ2-1
clone size: many
CDR3 protein: CASSQEGGLFMFF
CDR3 DNA: TGCGCCAGCAGCCAAGAGGGGGGACTTTTTATGTTCTTC